Listed here are 19 T cell receptor beta chains from one sample, sequenced in a study of blood T cells in healthy people across ages. PCR was performed a second time for 7 to 11 cycles using a sample-barcoded 5' primer and a J-beta primer mix. A single record per CDR3 protein comes from TCRdb applying MiXCR to the 5' RACE reads. The sample lists some 550,000 distinct CDR3 sequences, 47% occurring once. Sequencing input: blood. The receptors were sampled from a man older than 75 in good health.

About this clonotype itself: An end of the junction does not agree with germline; a read error may underlie this. This sequence joins TRBV20-1 and TRBJ2-3, with D hard to call. The length of the CDR3 is 14 residues. The germline V gene has CDR1 DFQATT and CDR2 SNEGSKA (reference sequence). CDR3 region: CSAAIALGTDTQYF. The CDR3, as DNA: TGCAGTGCTGCAATTGCCCTTGGCACAGATACACAGTATTTT.

This rearrangement joins TRBV29-1 to TRBJ1-2; D ambiguous. The germline V and J ends were trimmed by 5 bases and 11 bases, with 15 bases remaining between them. CDR3 size: 11 residues. Germline CDR1 reads SQVTM; CDR2 reads ANQGSEA. The CDR3 reads CSVYAAGGYTF. CDR3 DNA: TGCAGCGTTTACGCGGCGGGAGGGTACACCTTC.

The sample holds one count of this clonotype. The genes are TRBV20-1 and TRBJ2-1; D not certain. The CDR3 is made up of 16 amino acids. Per the germline V gene, CDR1 is DFQATT and CDR2 is SNEGSKA (reference sequence). Deletions cut 3 bases from V and 4 bases from J, with 19 bases between. The CDR3 region has the DNA TGCAGTGCTAGCTCACCCAGACGTTCGGGTTACAATGAGCAGTTCTTC. Translating gives CSASSPRRSGYNEQFF.

This chain joins TRBV5-1 and TRBJ1-2; the D is unclear. Germline-derived CDR1 and CDR2 are SGHRS and YFSETQ. The CDR3 sequence is 13 residues long. Trimming left V 2 bases short and J 6 bases short, with 11 bases between. For the CDR3, the DNA is TGCGCCAGCAGCTTCGGCCCAATTAATGGCTACACCTTC. Translation gives CASSFGPINGYTF.

This clonotype was counted only a few times. This chain uses TRBV5-1 with TRBJ2-6; possibly TRBD1 for D (6 bases). The germline V gene encodes CDR1 SGHRS and CDR2 YFSETQ. Between the trimmed V and J ends, which lost 4 bases and 0 bases, there was a span of 20 bases. This CDR3 is built from 19 residues. The CDR3 nucleotides are TGCGCCAGCAGCACCCAGACAGGAACCAGATTCTCTGGGGCCAACGTCCTGACTTTC. Translated: CASSTQTGTRFSGANVLTF.

The chain employs TRBV5-4 and TRBJ2-5; no clear D. The V gene lost 5 bases and the J gene lost 11 bases, with 13 bases spanning the gap. The CDR3 extends over 11 amino acids. The germline V gene has CDR1 SGHNT and CDR2 YYREEE (reference sequence). This CDR3 is CASSYLEEQYF. The CDR3 DNA follows: TGTGCCAGCAGTTACCTTGAAGAGCAGTACTTC.

A few counts support this clonotype. CDR3 sequence: CASSRGLQGGANVLTF. The CDR3 coding sequence is TGTGCCAGCAGCCGGGGGCTACAGGGTGGGGCCAACGTCCTGACTTTC. The chain is built from TRBV7-2 and TRBJ2-6; D is tentatively TRBD1 or TRBD2 (6 bases each). Per germline, CDR1 SGHTA and CDR2 FQGNSA. V shed 5 bases and J shed 3 bases, with 14 bases lying between them. This CDR3 region has 16 residues.

The chain employs TRBV20-1 and TRBJ2-5; 12 bases are a match to TRBD1. Germline assignment: CDR1 DFQATT and CDR2 SNEGSKA (reference sequence). The V and J ends lost 5 bases and 2 bases, in that order; junction bases with no gene match: 6. The CDR3 covers 15 residues. CDR3 DNA sequence: TGCAGTGCTGGGGGGACAGGGGGCGGGCAAGAGACCCAGTACTTC. Residues: CSAGGTGGGQETQYF.

The rearrangement links TRBV7-9 to TRBJ1-2; D is possibly TRBD1 (6 bases). The CDR3 is 14 amino acids. Deletions cut 1 base from V and 8 bases from J, with 14 bases between. Germline V gene sequence: CDR1 SEHNR, CDR2 FQNEAQ (reference sequence). The CDR3 reads CASSLVGGPEGYTF. The CDR3 DNA reads as TGTGCCAGCAGCTTAGTAGGGGGACCAGAAGGCTACACCTTC.

This chain joins TRBV20-1 and TRBJ2-3; no reliable D call. Germline V gene lookup returns CDR1 DFQATT and CDR2 SNEGSKA (reference sequence). CDR3 length: 15 residues. V lost 0 bases and J 4 bases, leaving 14 bases between the germline ends. CDR3 loop: CSARDSANWADTQYF. In DNA, the CDR3 is TGCAGTGCTAGAGATTCGGCGAATTGGGCAGATACGCAGTATTTT.

The rearrangement uses TRBV29-1 and TRBJ2-7, with a tentative D call TRBD1 (6 bases). Germline CDR1 and CDR2: SQVTM and ANQGSEA. V gave up 5 bases and J gave up 1 base, with 12 bases separating them. CDR3 length equals 13 residues. The CDR3 loop is CSVLGQGSYEQYF. The CDR3 DNA sequence: TGCAGCGTTCTCGGGCAGGGGTCCTACGAGCAGTACTTC.

The genes are TRBV7-8 and TRBJ2-4, with D tentatively TRBD1 (5 bases). The J call may be faulty, since TRBJ2-7 better matches the DNA end. This CDR3 spans 13 amino acids. Germline V gene sequence: CDR1 SGHVS, CDR2 FQNEAQ. CDR3 residues: CASSLTGYYEQYF. As DNA, the CDR3 is TGTGCCAGCAGCTTAACAGGATACTACGAGCAGTACTTC.

The gene calls are TRBV18 and TRBJ1-1, with 8 bases aligning to TRBD1. This CDR3 is built from 15 residues. V lost 5 bases, J lost 10 bases, and 15 bases stayed unmatched. Germline V lookup: CDR1 KGHSH, CDR2 LQKENI. Written as DNA, the CDR3 is TGTGCCAGCTCATTAGGGACAGGCGATCCCGGAAGAGCTTTCTTT. Amino acid sequence: CASSLGTGDPGRAFF.

This clonotype was detected a few times. This rearrangement joins TRBV20-1 to TRBJ2-7; D unresolved. Germline V lookup: CDR1 DFQATT, CDR2 SNEGSKA (reference sequence). Trimming shortened V by 5 bases and J by 5 bases, and 10 bases separated the two germline ends. The length of the CDR3 is 11 residues. This CDR3 reads CSAALVDEQYF. The DNA for the CDR3 is TGCAGTGCTGCCCTCGTTGACGAGCAGTACTTC.

On this clonotype: Germline is not matched at one junction end, which may reflect a read error. The chain uses TRBV12-3 or TRBV12-4 and TRBJ2-3; no clear D gene. The CDR3 has 14 residues. The CDR3 nucleotides are TGTGCCAGCAGTTTAGCTCGCAGCACAGATGCGCAGTATTTT. This encodes CASSLARSTDAQYF.

The V and J genes are TRBV12-3 or TRBV12-4 and TRBJ2-3; 9 bases align to TRBD2. V dropped 6 bases and J dropped 7; count of bases not matched to a gene: 11. The CDR3 is 15 amino acids. CDR3 DNA sequence: TGTGCCAGCAGCCCATTAGCGGGAGTGTCTCATACGCAGTATTTT. Its protein is CASSPLAGVSHTQYF.

The CDR3 region is CASSLASGMSGADTQYF. Written as DNA, the CDR3 is TGCGCCAGCAGCTTGGCGAGCGGGATGTCTGGAGCAGATACGCAGTATTTT. The chain links TRBV5-1 to TRBJ2-3; TRBD2 matches at 7 bases. The CDR3 runs 17 residues. J lost 4 bases, V lost 0 bases, and 11 bases had no gene match. The germline gives CDR1 SGHRS, CDR2 YFSETQ.

The chain recombines TRBV7-2 with TRBJ2-3; D possibly corresponds to TRBD1 (5 bases). Trimming removed 5 bases at V and 14 bases at J, with 17 bases between. The CDR3 loop spans 12 amino acids. Germline V gene lookup returns CDR1 SGHTA and CDR2 FQGNSA. The chain's CDR3 is CASSPPGRVGYF. The CDR3 nucleotides read TGTGCCAGCAGCCCCCCGGGCAGGGTGGGGTATTTT.

The chain is built from TRBV2 and TRBJ2-1, with D possibly matching TRBD2 (6 bases). V lost 6 bases to trimming and J lost 2 bases, with 14 bases between them. This CDR3 spans 15 amino acids. CDR1 SNHLY and CDR2 FYNNEI come from the germline V gene. For the CDR3, the DNA is TGTGCCAGCAGCCCTGGGACTTCTACCTACAATGAGCAGTTCTTC. This sequence encodes CASSPGTSTYNEQFF.